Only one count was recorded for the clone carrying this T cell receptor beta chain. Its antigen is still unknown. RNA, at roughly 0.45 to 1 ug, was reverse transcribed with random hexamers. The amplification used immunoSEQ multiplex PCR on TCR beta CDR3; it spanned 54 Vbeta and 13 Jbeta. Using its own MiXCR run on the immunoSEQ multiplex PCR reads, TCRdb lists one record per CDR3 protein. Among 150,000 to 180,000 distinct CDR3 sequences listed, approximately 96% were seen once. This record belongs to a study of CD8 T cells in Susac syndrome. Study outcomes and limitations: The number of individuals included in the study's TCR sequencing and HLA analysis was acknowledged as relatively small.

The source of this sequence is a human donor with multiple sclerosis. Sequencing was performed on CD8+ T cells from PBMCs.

This CDR3 reads CASSQEPRVPFEQYF. CDR3 bases: TGTGCCAGCAGCCAAGAACCCCGGGTCCCCTTCGAGCAGTACTTC. The chain combines TRBV3-1 with TRBJ2-7; D is ambiguous. The CDR3 runs 15 residues. CDR1 LGHDT and CDR2 YNNKEL come from the germline V gene (reference sequence). V lost 0 bases to trimming and J lost 6 bases, with 15 bases between them.